This paragraph reports one TCR beta chain. V was shortened by 2 bases and J by 2 bases, with 19 bases between the two germline ends. CDR1 ENHRY and CDR2 SYGVKD come from the germline V gene. The CDR3 consists of 18 residues. Original handling: Reference gene primers were amplified, and this amplification served to estimate nucleated cell counts. Profiling relied on immunoSEQ multiplex PCR, and the TCRdb table lists in-frame clones only, not all of them. The V and J calls and clone size come from that table; D and trimming were worked out from the DNA. The data show about 200,000 clones, around 85% seen once. This record belongs to a study of blood T cell repertoires in COVID-19. Study summary: Sites in the United States, Italy and Spain provided acute and convalescent COVID-19 samples. The cDNA or gDNA used as material had been derived from T cells, B-cell-depleted T cells, or PBMCs.

The receptor comes from a woman in her 70s with acute or convalescent COVID-19. Material for sequencing was peripheral blood. This chain joins TRBV10-3 and TRBJ1-3, with D perhaps TRBD1 (6 bases). As DNA, the CDR3 is TGTGCCATCAGTGAGCCAGGGGCACGATATGGCGCTGGAAACACCATATATTTT. Its protein is CAISEPGARYGAGNTIYF.